This TCR beta chain was recovered during a study of blood T cell repertoires in COVID-19. Study in general: Some COVID-19 samples were acute and others convalescent; all came from the United States, Italy and Spain.

The trim removed 1 base at V and 2 bases at J, leaving 13 bases unmatched. Germline CDR1 reads GTSNPN; CDR2 reads SVGIG (reference sequence). CDR3 length equals 18 residues. Assay: immunoSEQ multiplex PCR; the TCRdb copy retains only in-frame clones and omits some. The repertoire holds about 120,000 clones, with over 80% as singletons. The J gene is TRBJ1-5, the V gene TRBV30, with TRBD1 matching over 8 bases. What was sequenced was peripheral blood. The TCR originated in a man younger than 45 with acute or convalescent COVID-19. The CDR3 loop is CAWSAVPGGLGGNQPQHF. The CDR3 DNA is TGTGCCTGGAGTGCGGTCCCAGGGGGCCTGGGGGGCAATCAGCCCCAGCATTTT. The variable domain in full, completed from reference TRBV30 and TRBJ1-5, reads SQTIHQWPATLVQPVGSPLSLECTVEGTSNPNLYWYRQAAGRGLQLLFYSVGIGQISSEVPQNLSASRPQDRQFILSSKKLLLSDSGFYLCAWSAVPGGLGGNQPQHFGDGTRLSIL.